This T cell receptor beta chain was recorded in a study of T-cell reconstitution after alpha-beta-depleted transplantation in children. Of note for this clonotype: Its antigen is not identified.

The study's findings and limits: Hyperexpanded clones declined; after one year, newly produced T cells mostly supplied diversity. Roughly two months post-transplant, alpha-beta T cells reportedly originated from several hundred graft clones that had expanded. Day-60 TCRbeta diversity that was high in some patients was derived from surviving recipient T cells and thymic progenitors.

Unique molecular identifiers tagged the TCRbeta library. TCRdb redid the calling of the PCR reads with MiXCR, one entry per CDR3 protein. The table has 500,000 to 750,000 distinct CDR3 sequences, roughly 27% seen once. This CDR3 spans 16 amino acids. V gave up 8 bases and J gave up 0 bases, with 18 bases separating them. The receptor was derived from a boy less than two years old with Wiskott-Aldrich syndrome, due to receive a stem cell transplant. This chain links TRBV12-3 or TRBV12-4 with TRBJ2-3; D not resolved. The sequences come from PBMCs, collected before TCRalphabeta/CD19-depleted stem cell transplant. CDR3 protein: CASRRGWRHSTDTQYF. The CDR3 DNA reads as TGTGCCAGCCGCCGAGGTTGGCGCCATAGCACAGATACGCAGTATTTT.